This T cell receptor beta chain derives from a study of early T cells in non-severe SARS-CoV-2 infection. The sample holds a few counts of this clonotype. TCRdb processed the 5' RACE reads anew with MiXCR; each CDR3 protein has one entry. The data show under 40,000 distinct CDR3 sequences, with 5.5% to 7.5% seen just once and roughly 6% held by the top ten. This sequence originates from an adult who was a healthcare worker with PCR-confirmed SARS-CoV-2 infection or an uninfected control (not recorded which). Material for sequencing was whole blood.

CDR3 loop: CASSFRFGGPSTGELFF. CDR3 DNA sequence: TGTGCCAGCAGCTTTAGGTTCGGGGGGCCGAGCACCGGGGAGCTGTTTTTT. V gene TRBV7-9 combines with J gene TRBJ2-2; TRBD2 is a possible D gene (7 bases). V was shortened by 3 bases and J by 4 bases, with 18 bases between the two germline ends. This CDR3 is 17 amino acids long. CDR1 is SEHNR, CDR2 FQNEAQ, per germline (reference sequence). The full variable domain, with the rest looked up from reference TRBV7-9 and TRBJ2-2, is DTGVSQNPRHKITKRGQNVTFRCDPISEHNRLYWYRQTLGQGPEFLTYFQNEAQLEKSRLLSDRFSAERPKGSFSTLEIQRTEQGDSAMYLCASSFRFGGPSTGELFFGEGSRLTVL.